Following are 29 T cell receptor beta chains from one sample sequenced in a study of early T cells in non-severe SARS-CoV-2 infection. One entry per CDR3 protein, called by TCRdb with MiXCR from the 5' RACE reads. The table records 63,000 or so distinct CDR3 sequences, 12% of them present only once. The sample comprised whole blood. The source of these receptors is an adult who was a healthcare worker with PCR-confirmed SARS-CoV-2 infection or an uninfected control (not recorded which).

This clonotype was observed a handful of times. The V and J genes are TRBV7-2 and TRBJ2-1; D gene ambiguous. Trimming left V 5 bases short and J 7 bases short, with 15 bases between. Looked up from germline, CDR1 is SGHTA and CDR2 is FQGNSA. The CDR3 contains 14 residues. CDR3 nucleotides: TGTGCCAGCAGCCCCTCTAGTGGTCGGAATGAGCAGTTCTTC. This gives the protein CASSPSSGRNEQFF.

This sequence joins TRBV29-1 and TRBJ2-7; D not resolved. V lost 7 bases and J 6 bases, leaving 13 bases between the germline ends. The V gene's germline CDR1 is SQVTM and CDR2 ANQGSEA. This CDR3 is built from 11 residues. CDR3 region: CSGAVGLEQYF. DNA for the CDR3: TGCAGCGGTGCGGTGGGTCTCGAGCAGTACTTC.

The chain recombines TRBV3-1 with TRBJ2-1; possible D gene TRBD1, 6 bases. V gave up 5 bases and J gave up 9 bases, with 14 bases separating them. Per germline, CDR1 LGHDT and CDR2 YNNKEL (reference sequence). The CDR3 length is 13 residues. The CDR3 reads CASSSGLQGEQFF. The CDR3 bases are TGTGCCAGCAGCTCAGGATTACAGGGTGAGCAGTTCTTC.

This clonotype was recorded a few times. The chain employs TRBV7-9 and TRBJ1-3, with D unclear. CDR3 length equals 12 residues. Looked up from germline, CDR1 is SEHNR and CDR2 is FQNEAQ (reference sequence). The V and J ends lost 3 bases and 4 bases respectively, with 4 bases between them. CDR3 protein: CASSFKGNTIYF. The CDR3 DNA sequence: TGTGCCAGCAGCTTTAAGGGAAACACCATATATTTT.

The genes are TRBV27 and TRBJ1-6; D is ambiguous. This CDR3 has 12 residues. V was clipped by 3 bases and J by 7 bases, with 4 bases between them. The germline V gene encodes CDR1 MNHEY and CDR2 SMNVEV (reference sequence). Written as DNA, the CDR3 is TGTGCCAGCAGTTTTTTCAATTCACCCCTCCACTTT. Amino acids: CASSFFNSPLHF.

Concerning this clonotype itself: At one end, the junction sequence differs from germline, possibly due to a read error. The gene calls are TRBV29-1 and TRBJ2-1, with unresolved D. This CDR3 region has 8 residues. Germline V gives CDR1 SQVTM, CDR2 ANQGSEA. The CDR3 nucleotides are TGCAGCGTTGGGGTTTTCCTCTTC. Protein: CSVGVFLF.

The J gene is TRBJ2-3, the V gene TRBV11-3; D may correspond to TRBD1 or TRBD2 (5 bases each). The V and J ends lost 5 bases and 4 bases respectively, with 10 bases between them. The CDR3 has 13 residues. Germline V gives CDR1 SGHNT, CDR2 YENEEA. DNA for the CDR3: TGTGCCAGCAGCCAAGGGACGTCAGATACGCAGTATTTT. Translated, it gives CASSQGTSDTQYF.

CDR3 DNA: TGCAGCGTGCGGGGACAGGGCATGGATACGCAGTATTTT. It specifies CSVRGQGMDTQYF. The chain employs TRBV29-1 and TRBJ2-3; TRBD1 agrees at 9 bases. This CDR3 spans 13 amino acids. The V gene end was trimmed by 6 bases and the J gene end by 6 bases; junction bases not matched to a gene: 7. Per germline, CDR1 SQVTM and CDR2 ANQGSEA.

The table lists this clonotype with a few counts. The CDR3 DNA follows: TGTGCCAGCAGCTTGCGGGATGTTTTAATCTACGAGCAGTACTTC. Translated: CASSLRDVLIYEQYF. The V and J genes are TRBV5-6 and TRBJ2-7, with D possibly matching TRBD2 (5 bases). There are 15 residues in the CDR3. V dropped 1 base and J dropped 3 bases, with 14 bases sitting between them. Germline V gene data show CDR1 as SGHDT and CDR2 as YYEEEE. Using reference TRBV5-6 and TRBJ2-7 for the parts outside the CDR3, the full variable domain is DAGVTQSPTHLIKTRGQQVTLRCSPKSGHDTVSWYQQALGQGPQFIFQYYEEEERQRGNFPDRFSGHQFPNYSSELNVNALLLGDSALYLCASSLRDVLIYEQYFGPGTRLTVT.

The rearrangement links TRBV20-1 to TRBJ1-3; D remains unclear. V lost 6 bases and J 2 bases, leaving 11 bases between the germline ends. The CDR3 totals 13 residues. Looked up from germline, CDR1 is DFQATT and CDR2 is SNEGSKA (reference sequence). For the CDR3, the DNA is TGCAGTGCCCTGATTGGGCCTGGAAACACCATATATTTT. Its translation: CSALIGPGNTIYF.

V gene TRBV29-1 combines with J gene TRBJ2-1; possibly TRBD2 for D (6 bases). The CDR3 covers 13 residues. The V end was cut by 0 bases, the J end by 8 bases, with 11 bases between. The germline V gene has CDR1 SQVTM and CDR2 ANQGSEA. The CDR3 nucleotides are TGCAGCGTTGAAGATGTAAGGAGGGATGAGCAGTTCTTC. It yields the protein CSVEDVRRDEQFF.

This clonotype has a count of ten or more. This sequence joins TRBV24-1 and TRBJ2-1; 8 bases match TRBD2. The CDR3 has 14 residues. Germline CDR1 KGHDR, CDR2 SFDVKD. V was pared by 1 base and J by 7 bases, with 2 bases of the junction left unmatched. The DNA of the CDR3 is TGTGCCACCAGTGATTTCAGCGGGGGAAATGAGCAGTTCTTC. Its protein product is CATSDFSGGNEQFF.

The chain carries TRBV4-1 and TRBJ2-5; 8 positions match TRBD1. J was trimmed by 5 bases and V by 8 bases; bases with no gene match: 4. Germline V CDR1 and CDR2: MGHRA, YSYEKL. The CDR3 totals 12 residues. The CDR3 DNA sequence: TGCGCCAGCTCGGACAGGGTTGAGACCCAGTACTTC. This gives the protein CASSDRVETQYF.

The gene calls are TRBV30 and TRBJ1-3; D is unclear. Trimming took 0 bases from V and 0 from J, leaving 6 bases between them. Germline assignment: CDR1 GTSNPN and CDR2 SVGIG (reference sequence). This CDR3 has 14 amino acids. This CDR3 reads CAWSVLGSGNTIYF. CDR3 nucleotides: TGTGCCTGGAGTGTACTGGGCTCTGGAAACACCATATATTTT.

This clonotype has a handful of counts. The chain joins TRBV7-2 to TRBJ2-3; unclear D gene. CDR1 is SGHTA and CDR2 is FQGNSA in the germline V gene. The V and J ends lost 0 bases and 7 bases respectively, with 14 bases between them. This CDR3 region has 15 residues. The CDR3 sequence: CASSLARSTSNTQYF. The DNA for the CDR3 is TGTGCCAGCAGCTTAGCTCGTTCGACTTCAAATACGCAGTATTTT.

J is TRBJ2-3 and V is TRBV20-1, with 10 nucleotides matching TRBD2. The CDR3 runs 13 residues. Germline values: CDR1 DFQATT, CDR2 SNEGSKA (reference sequence). The junction had 1 base not matched to a gene; V was cut back by 6 bases and J by 1 base. CDR3 DNA sequence: TGCAGTGCCGGGACTAGCGGCACAGATACGCAGTATTTT. This encodes CSAGTSGTDTQYF.

This clonotype was found many times. The gene calls are TRBV2 and TRBJ2-3, with 8 nucleotides matching TRBD2. V was clipped by 6 bases and J by 2 bases; unmatched bases: 10. This CDR3 has 16 residues. Germline V gene data show CDR1 as SNHLY and CDR2 as FYNNEI. CDR3: CASSPLAGGTTDTQYF. The CDR3 nucleotides are TGTGCCAGCAGCCCCCTGGCGGGGGGCACCACAGATACGCAGTATTTT. The variable domain in full, completed from reference TRBV2 and TRBJ2-3, reads EPEVTQTPSHQVTQMGQEVILRCVPISNHLYFYWYRQILGQKVEFLVSFYNNEISEKSEIFDDQFSVERPDGSNFTLKIRSTKLEDSAMYFCASSPLAGGTTDTQYFGPGTRLTVL.

This clonotype was seen more than once but under ten times. The chain combines TRBV29-1 with TRBJ2-7; no reliable D call. The ends were cut back, 6 bases at V and 3 bases at J, with 9 bases in the middle. The CDR3 is 11 residues long. Germline assignment: CDR1 SQVTM and CDR2 ANQGSEA. CDR3 region: CSVAKSYEQYF. The CDR3 DNA is TGCAGCGTCGCCAAGAGCTACGAGCAGTACTTC.

This clonotype has only a few counts. V and J are TRBV5-6 and TRBJ2-7; D gene unclear. CDR3 size: 14 residues. Germline assignment: CDR1 SGHDT and CDR2 YYEEEE. The germline V and J ends were trimmed by 2 bases and 0 bases, with 9 bases remaining between them. The DNA of the CDR3 is TGTGCCAGCAGCTTCAGCTCTTTCTCCTACGAGCAGTACTTC. Its translation is CASSFSSFSYEQYF.

This clonotype was detected only a few times. The rearrangement joins TRBV24-1 to TRBJ2-1; TRBD2 matches 10 bases. Trimming at V came to 7 bases and at J to 6 bases, leaving 2 bases not matched to a gene. The CDR3 runs to 13 residues. Germline lookup yields CDR1 KGHDR and CDR2 SFDVKD. As DNA, the CDR3 is TGTGCCACCAGCCTAGCGGGAGTCAATGAGCAGTTCTTC. Translated: CATSLAGVNEQFF.

A word on this clonotype: With a much larger clone just one base away, this may be a read error. The CDR3 sequence: CANSSRGSGEETQYF. DNA of the CDR3: TGTGCCAACAGTAGTCGAGGTAGCGGGGAAGAGACCCAGTACTTC. V is TRBV28 and J is TRBJ2-5; 8 bases agree with TRBD2. CDR1 MDHEN and CDR2 SYDVKM come from the germline V gene. The CDR3 has 15 residues.

This clonotype came up a few times. The genes are TRBV11-2 and TRBJ2-2; no definite D call. V was cut by 2 bases and J by 6 bases, with 13 bases left in between. Germline V gene sequence: CDR1 SGHAT, CDR2 FQNNGV. The CDR3 loop spans 15 amino acids. CDR3 loop: CASSLLSHLAGELFF. The CDR3 DNA is TGTGCCAGCAGCTTACTTTCGCATTTGGCCGGGGAGCTGTTTTTT.

This clonotype was seen only a few times. The J gene is TRBJ2-1, the V gene TRBV30; 12 positions agree with TRBD1. The junction had 5 bases not matched to a gene; V was cut back by 8 bases and J by 6 bases. Germline values: CDR1 GTSNPN, CDR2 SVGIG (reference sequence). The CDR3 is made up of 13 amino acids. CDR3 nucleotides: TGTGCCGGCCGGGACAGGGGGCGCAATGAGCAGTTCTTC. Translating it yields CAGRDRGRNEQFF. The entire variable domain, with the rest obtained from reference TRBV30 and TRBJ2-1, is as follows: SQTIHQWPATLVQPVGSPLSLECTVEGTSNPNLYWYRQAAGRGLQLLFYSVGIGQISSEVPQNLSASRPQDRQFILSSKKLLLSDSGFYLCAGRDRGRNEQFFGPGTRLTVL.

This clonotype was seen ten or more times. CDR3 region: CASSLDSGAGAQYF. The DNA of the CDR3 is TGTGCCAGCAGCTTAGACTCTGGAGCGGGGGCCCAGTACTTC. This chain joins TRBV7-9 and TRBJ2-5, with 8 bases matching TRBD2. The junction had 7 bases not matched to a gene; V was cut back by 1 base and J by 9 bases. This CDR3 has 14 residues. CDR1 and CDR2 (germline): SEHNR, FQNEAQ (reference sequence).

The chain is built from TRBV5-5 and TRBJ2-2, with TRBD1 as a possible D gene (6 bases). The germline V and J ends were trimmed by 0 bases and 5 bases, with 14 bases remaining between them. Germline CDR1 and CDR2: SGHKS and YYEKEE (reference sequence). The CDR3 runs to 16 residues. Here the CDR3 DNA reads TGTGCCAGCAGCTTGGAAGGACAGACTATAACCGGGGAGCTGTTTTTT. Protein: CASSLEGQTITGELFF.

The chain joins TRBV5-6 to TRBJ1-6, with D possibly being TRBD1 (6 bases). CDR1 is SGHDT and CDR2 is YYEEEE in the germline V gene. Trimming removed 0 bases from V and 7 bases from J, with 11 bases in between. This CDR3 is built from 15 residues. CDR3 sequence reads: CASSLGVRGNSPLHF. The CDR3 DNA is TGTGCCAGCAGCTTGGGTGTCAGGGGCAATTCACCCCTCCACTTT.

This clonotype was found many times. The V and J genes are TRBV19 and TRBJ2-1, with 9 bases lining up with TRBD1. Trimming at V came to 2 bases and at J to 7 bases, leaving 6 bases not matched to a gene. From germline, CDR1 is LNHDA and CDR2 SQIVND (reference sequence). The length of the CDR3 is 15 residues. The CDR3 bases are TGTGCCAGTAGTATAACTGGGACAGGGTATAATGAGCAGTTCTTC. As protein: CASSITGTGYNEQFF.

This clonotype was seen a few times. The V call is TRBV25-1, the J call TRBJ1-6; perhaps TRBD1 as D (5 bases). The CDR3 is 13 residues long. Trimming shortened V by 6 bases and J by 10 bases, and 13 bases separated the two germline ends. Germline CDR1 reads MGHDK; CDR2 reads SYGVNS. This chain's CDR3 is CASRPGGGSPLHF. The CDR3 bases are TGTGCCAGCAGGCCGGGGGGTGGATCACCCCTCCACTTT.

This clonotype was observed many times. The CDR3 coding sequence is TGTGCCAGCAGTCTAGCGGGCACAGATACGCAGTATTTT. As protein: CASSLAGTDTQYF. V and J are TRBV3-1 and TRBJ2-3; 7 bases agree with TRBD2. Trimming at V came to 6 bases and at J to 1 base, leaving 1 base not matched to a gene. The CDR3 totals 13 residues. CDR1 is LGHDT and CDR2 is YNNKEL in the germline V gene (reference sequence).